This section outlines one T cell receptor (beta chain) sequence together with its context. What it binds is unknown. Sequencing used immunoSEQ multiplex PCR; TCRdb keeps in-frame clones, though not all of them. The table records over a thousand clones, 74% of them present only once. Peripheral blood was collected from the related graft donor on the marrow donation day. The data stem from a study of T cells after posttransplantation cyclophosphamide. Overall study findings and caveats: Blood and skin or GI T cell repertoires showed limited TRB overlap. TRB clonality was highly associated with recipient CMV seropositivity and reactivation.

V was pared by 4 bases and J by 2 bases, with 10 bases of the junction left unmatched. In germline, CDR1 is SGHDN, CDR2 FVKESK. The CDR3 has 16 residues. The chain recombines TRBV14 with TRBJ2-5; the match to TRBD2 covers 7 bases. The clonotype was recovered from a man aged 50-59 years in good health, CMV-negative, and a related stem cell transplant donor. Sequences were obtained from memory CD8+ T cells sorted from blood. The CDR3: CASSPLAGDNQETQYF. The CDR3 DNA is TGTGCCAGCAGCCCCCTTGCGGGAGATAATCAAGAGACCCAGTACTTC.